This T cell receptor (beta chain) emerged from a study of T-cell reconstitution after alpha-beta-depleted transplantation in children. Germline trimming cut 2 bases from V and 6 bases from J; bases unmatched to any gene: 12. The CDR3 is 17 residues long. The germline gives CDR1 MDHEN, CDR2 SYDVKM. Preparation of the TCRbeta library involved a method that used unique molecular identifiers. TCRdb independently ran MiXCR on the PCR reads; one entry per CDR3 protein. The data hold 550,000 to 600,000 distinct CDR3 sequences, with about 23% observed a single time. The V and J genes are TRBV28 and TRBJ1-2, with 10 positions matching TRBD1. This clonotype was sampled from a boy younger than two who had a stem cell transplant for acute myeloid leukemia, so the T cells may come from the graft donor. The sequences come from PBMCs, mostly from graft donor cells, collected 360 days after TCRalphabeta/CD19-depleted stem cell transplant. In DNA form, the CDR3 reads TGTGCCAGCAGTTTAGCCCGTGACAGGGGGCTCGGGAATGGCTACACCTTC. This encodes CASSLARDRGLGNGYTF.